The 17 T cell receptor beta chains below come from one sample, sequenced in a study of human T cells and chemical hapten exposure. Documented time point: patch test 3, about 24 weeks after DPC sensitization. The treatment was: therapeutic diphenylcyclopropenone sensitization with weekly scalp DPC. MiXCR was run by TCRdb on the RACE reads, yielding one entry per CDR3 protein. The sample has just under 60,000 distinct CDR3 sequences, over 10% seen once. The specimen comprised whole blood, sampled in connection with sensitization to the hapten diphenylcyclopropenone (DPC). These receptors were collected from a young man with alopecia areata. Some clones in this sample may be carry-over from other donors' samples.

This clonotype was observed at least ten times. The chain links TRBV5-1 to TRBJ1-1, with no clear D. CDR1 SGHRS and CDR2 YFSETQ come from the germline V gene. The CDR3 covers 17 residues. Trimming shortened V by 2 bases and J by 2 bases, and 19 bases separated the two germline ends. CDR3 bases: TGCGCCAGCAGCTTCTCCTCGGGGAGCGTCCTTAACACTGAAGCTTTCTTT. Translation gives CASSFSSGSVLNTEAFF. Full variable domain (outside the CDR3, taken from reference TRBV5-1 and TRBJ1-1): KAGVTQTPRYLIKTRGQQVTLSCSPISGHRSVSWYQQTPGQGLQFLFEYFSETQRNKGNFPGRFSGRQFSNSRSEMNVSTLELGDSALYLCASSFSSGSVLNTEAFFGQGTRLTVV.

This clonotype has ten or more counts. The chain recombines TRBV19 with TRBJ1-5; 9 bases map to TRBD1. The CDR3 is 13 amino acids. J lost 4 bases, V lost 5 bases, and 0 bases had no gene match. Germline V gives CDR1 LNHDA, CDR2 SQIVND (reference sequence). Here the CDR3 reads CASSGTGNQPQHF. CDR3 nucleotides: TGTGCCAGTAGTGGGACAGGGAATCAGCCCCAGCATTTT.

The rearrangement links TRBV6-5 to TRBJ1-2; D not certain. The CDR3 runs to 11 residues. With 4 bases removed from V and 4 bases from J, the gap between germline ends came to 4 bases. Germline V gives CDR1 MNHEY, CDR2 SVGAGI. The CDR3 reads CASSSPYGYTF. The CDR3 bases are TGTGCCAGCAGTTCACCCTATGGCTACACCTTC.

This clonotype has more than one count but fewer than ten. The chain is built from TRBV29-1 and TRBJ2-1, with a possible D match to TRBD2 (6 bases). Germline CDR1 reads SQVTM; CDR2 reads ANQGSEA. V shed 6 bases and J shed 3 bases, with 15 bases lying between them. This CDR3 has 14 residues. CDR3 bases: TGCAGCGTGAGCCGGGACTTTGGCTACAATGAGCAGTTCTTC. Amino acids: CSVSRDFGYNEQFF.

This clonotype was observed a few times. The CDR3 loop reads CASSSSGGARGTDTQYF. In DNA, the CDR3 is TGTGCCAGCAGCTCTAGCGGGGGGGCCCGTGGCACAGATACGCAGTATTTT. This chain links TRBV7-9 with TRBJ2-3, with TRBD2 matching over 12 bases. The CDR3 length is 17 residues. J lost 1 base, V lost 4 bases, and 6 bases had no gene match. Germline V gene data show CDR1 as SEHNR and CDR2 as FQNEAQ (reference sequence).

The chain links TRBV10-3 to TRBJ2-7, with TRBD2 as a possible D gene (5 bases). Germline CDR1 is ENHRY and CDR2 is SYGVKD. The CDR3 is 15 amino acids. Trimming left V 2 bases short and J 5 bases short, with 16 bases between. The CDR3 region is CAISEMQEVENEQYF. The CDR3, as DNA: TGTGCCATCAGTGAGATGCAGGAGGTGGAAAACGAGCAGTACTTC.

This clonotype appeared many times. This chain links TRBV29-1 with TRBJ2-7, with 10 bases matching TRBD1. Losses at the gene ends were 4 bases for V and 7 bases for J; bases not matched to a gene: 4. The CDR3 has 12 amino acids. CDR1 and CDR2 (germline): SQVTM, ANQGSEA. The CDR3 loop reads CSVGQGAWEQYF. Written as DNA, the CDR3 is TGCAGCGTTGGACAGGGGGCTTGGGAGCAGTACTTC.

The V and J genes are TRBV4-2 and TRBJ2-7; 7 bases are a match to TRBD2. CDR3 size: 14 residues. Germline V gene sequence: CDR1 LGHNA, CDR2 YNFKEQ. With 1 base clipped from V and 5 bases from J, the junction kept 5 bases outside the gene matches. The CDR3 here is CASSQGEGPHEQYF. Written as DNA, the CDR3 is TGTGCCAGCAGCCAAGGGGAGGGACCCCACGAGCAGTACTTC.

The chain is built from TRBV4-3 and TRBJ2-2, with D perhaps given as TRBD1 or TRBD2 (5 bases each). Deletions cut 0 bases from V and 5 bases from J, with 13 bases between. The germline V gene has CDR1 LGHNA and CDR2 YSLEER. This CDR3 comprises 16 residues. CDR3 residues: CASSQDTGTRTGELFF. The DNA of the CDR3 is TGCGCCAGCAGCCAAGATACGGGGACCCGTACCGGGGAGCTGTTTTTT.

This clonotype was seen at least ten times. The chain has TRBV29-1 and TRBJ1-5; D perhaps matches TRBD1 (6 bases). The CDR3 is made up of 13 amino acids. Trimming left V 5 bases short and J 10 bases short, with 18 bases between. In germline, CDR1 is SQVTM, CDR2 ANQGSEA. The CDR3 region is CSVTTGQQGPQHF. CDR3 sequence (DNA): TGCAGCGTTACGACAGGCCAACAAGGACCCCAGCATTTT.

CDR3 DNA sequence: TGTGCCAGCAGTGACCTGACAGACGATCAGCCCCAGCATTTT. Its translation is CASSDLTDDQPQHF. V gene TRBV25-1 combines with J gene TRBJ1-5; the D gene is possibly TRBD1 (5 bases). The CDR3 contains 14 residues. Germline V gene lookup returns CDR1 MGHDK and CDR2 SYGVNS. V was trimmed by 3 bases and J by 5 bases, leaving 11 bases between them.

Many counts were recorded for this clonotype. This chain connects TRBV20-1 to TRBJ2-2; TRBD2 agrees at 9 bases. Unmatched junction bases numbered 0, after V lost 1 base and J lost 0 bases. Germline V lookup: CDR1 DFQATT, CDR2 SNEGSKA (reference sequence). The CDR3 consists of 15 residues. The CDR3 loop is CSARVAGANTGELFF. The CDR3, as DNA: TGCAGTGCTAGAGTAGCGGGGGCGAACACCGGGGAGCTGTTTTTT.

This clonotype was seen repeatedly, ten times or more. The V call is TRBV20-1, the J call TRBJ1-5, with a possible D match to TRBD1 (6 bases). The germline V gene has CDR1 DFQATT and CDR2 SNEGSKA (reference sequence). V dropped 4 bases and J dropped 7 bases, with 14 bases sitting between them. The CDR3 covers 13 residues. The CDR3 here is CSATMTGRQPQHF. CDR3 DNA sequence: TGCAGTGCTACGATGACAGGACGACAGCCCCAGCATTTT.

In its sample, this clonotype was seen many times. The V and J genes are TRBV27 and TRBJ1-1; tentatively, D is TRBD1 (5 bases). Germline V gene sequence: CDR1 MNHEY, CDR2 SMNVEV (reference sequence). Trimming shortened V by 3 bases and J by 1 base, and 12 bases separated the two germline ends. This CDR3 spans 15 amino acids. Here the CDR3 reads CASSFGTGANTEAFF. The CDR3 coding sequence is TGTGCCAGCAGTTTCGGTACAGGAGCGAACACTGAAGCTTTCTTT.

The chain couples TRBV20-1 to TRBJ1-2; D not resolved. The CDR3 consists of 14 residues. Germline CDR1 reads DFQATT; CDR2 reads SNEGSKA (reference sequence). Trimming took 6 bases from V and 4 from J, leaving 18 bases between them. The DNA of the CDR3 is TGCAGTGCCAGCGGCAGGCAGACGGTCTATGGCTACACCTTC. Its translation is CSASGRQTVYGYTF.

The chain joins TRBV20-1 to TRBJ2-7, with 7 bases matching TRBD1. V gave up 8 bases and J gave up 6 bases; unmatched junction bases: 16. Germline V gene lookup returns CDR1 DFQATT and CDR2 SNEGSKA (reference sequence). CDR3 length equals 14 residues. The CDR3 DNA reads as TGCAGTAAAGTTAAACAGGGGATAGTGGGCGAGCAGTACTTC. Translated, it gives CSKVKQGIVGEQYF.

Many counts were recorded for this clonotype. CDR3 sequence: CASSPRQGGTGELFF. In DNA form, the CDR3 reads TGCGCCAGCAGCCCTCGACAGGGAGGCACCGGGGAGCTGTTTTTT. The chain recombines TRBV5-1 with TRBJ2-2; tentative D call: TRBD1 (7 bases). CDR3 length: 15 residues. V was trimmed by 4 bases and J by 4 bases, leaving 14 bases between them. CDR1 and CDR2 from the germline V gene are SGHRS and YFSETQ.